The entry below gives a single TCR beta chain sequence along with its context. What it binds is unknown. This sample stems from a study of somatic mutations in cytotoxic T cells in rheumatoid arthritis. Across the whole study: Nearly 100% purity was obtained when some V beta antibody-stained T-cell populations were flow-sorted; these included V beta1+ cells sequenced for TCRB.

Germline V lookup: CDR1 MNHNS, CDR2 SASEGT. J lost 4 bases, V lost 4 bases, and 2 bases had no gene match. The CDR3 length is 15 residues. General study points: Over 20% of CD8+ cells belonged to the largest CD8+ clone in about an eighth of the 65 patients.

Per the study methods: Of patient CD8+ clones exceeding 1%, few matched published virus-specific TCRB sequences. Some clones are missing from TCRdb's copy, which holds only in-frame ones; the method was immunoSEQ multiplex PCR. V and J calls and clone size come straight from that table; D and trimming were deduced from the DNA. This table has 6,000 to 9,500 clones, around three quarters appearing once. Sequences were obtained from CD8+ T cells sorted from blood. The chain uses TRBV6-1 and TRBJ2-3; 13 bases fit TRBD2. This sequence originates from an adult with rheumatoid arthritis. In nucleotides, the CDR3 is TGTGCCAGCAGTGTTACTAGCGGGGGGGCAGATACGCAGTATTTT. The encoded protein is CASSVTSGGADTQYF.